This TCR beta chain was identified in a study of beta chain features in type 1 diabetes. The CDR3 length is 15 residues. With 5 bases clipped from V and 3 bases from J, the junction kept 8 bases outside the gene matches. Per the germline V gene, CDR1 is SGHTA and CDR2 is FQGNSA. A note on this clone: In the same sample, other DNA sequences code for this CDR3.

The whole isolated RNA underwent reverse transcription, so sequencing captured expressed TCRB transcripts. Assay used: immunoSEQ multiplex PCR; TCRdb lists only in-frame clones, some missing. The data contain about 40,000 clones, around 49% of them singletons. The chain combines TRBV7-2 with TRBJ2-7; 9 bases are shared with TRBD1. Sequencing was carried out using central memory CD4+ T cells from blood. The clonotype originates from a woman under 30 in good health. For the CDR3, the DNA is TGTGCCAGCAGCCACCCCGGGACAGGGTACTACGAGCAGTACTTC. It yields the protein CASSHPGTGYYEQYF.